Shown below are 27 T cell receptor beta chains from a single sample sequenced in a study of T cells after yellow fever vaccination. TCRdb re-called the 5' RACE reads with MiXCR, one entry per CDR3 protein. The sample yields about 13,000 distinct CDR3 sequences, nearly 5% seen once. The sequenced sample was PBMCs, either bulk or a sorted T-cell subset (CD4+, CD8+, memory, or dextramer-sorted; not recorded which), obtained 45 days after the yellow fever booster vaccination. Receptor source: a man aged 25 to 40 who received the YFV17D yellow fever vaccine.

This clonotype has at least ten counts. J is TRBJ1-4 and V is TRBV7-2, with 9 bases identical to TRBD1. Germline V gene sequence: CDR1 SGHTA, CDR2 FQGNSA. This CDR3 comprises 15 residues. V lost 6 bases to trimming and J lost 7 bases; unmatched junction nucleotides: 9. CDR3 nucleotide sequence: TGTGCCAGCAGACCCACAGGGGGCGTTGGTGAAAAACTGTTTTTT. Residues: CASRPTGGVGEKLFF.

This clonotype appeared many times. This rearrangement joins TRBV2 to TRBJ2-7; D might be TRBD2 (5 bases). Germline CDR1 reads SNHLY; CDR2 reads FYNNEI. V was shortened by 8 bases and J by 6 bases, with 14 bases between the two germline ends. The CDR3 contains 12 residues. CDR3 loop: CASRQTAGEQYF. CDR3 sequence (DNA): TGTGCCAGCCGACAAACTGCGGGCGAGCAGTACTTC.

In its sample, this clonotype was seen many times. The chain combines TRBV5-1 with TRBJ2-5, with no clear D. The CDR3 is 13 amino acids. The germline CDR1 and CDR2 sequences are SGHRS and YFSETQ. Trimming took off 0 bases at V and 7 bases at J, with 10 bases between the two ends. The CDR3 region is CASSLEGPRTQYF. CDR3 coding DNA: TGCGCCAGCAGCTTGGAGGGCCCCCGGACCCAGTACTTC.

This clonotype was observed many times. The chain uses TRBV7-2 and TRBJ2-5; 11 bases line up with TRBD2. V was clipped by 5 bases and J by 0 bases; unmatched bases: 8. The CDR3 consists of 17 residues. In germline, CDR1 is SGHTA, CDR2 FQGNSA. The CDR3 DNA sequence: TGTGCCAGCAGCAAACCAGCTAGCGGGAGGTACCAAGAGACCCAGTACTTC. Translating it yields CASSKPASGRYQETQYF.

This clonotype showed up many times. DNA for the CDR3: TGTGCCAGCAGCCCAGACCGGGGCTACTCTGGGGCCAACGTCCTGACTTTC. Translating it yields CASSPDRGYSGANVLTF. The chain has TRBV4-2 and TRBJ2-6; D is perhaps TRBD1 or TRBD2 (5 bases each). V lost 4 bases, J lost 0 bases, and 13 bases lay in between. Germline V gene data show CDR1 as LGHNA and CDR2 as YNFKEQ. This CDR3 is 17 amino acids long.

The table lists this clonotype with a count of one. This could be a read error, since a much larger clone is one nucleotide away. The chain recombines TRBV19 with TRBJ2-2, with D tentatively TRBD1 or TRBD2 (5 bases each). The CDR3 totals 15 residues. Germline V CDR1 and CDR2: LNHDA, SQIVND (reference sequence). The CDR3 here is CASRFLDRDTGDLFF. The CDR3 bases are TGTGCCAGTAGGTTTCTTGACAGAGACACCGGGGATCTGTTTTTT.

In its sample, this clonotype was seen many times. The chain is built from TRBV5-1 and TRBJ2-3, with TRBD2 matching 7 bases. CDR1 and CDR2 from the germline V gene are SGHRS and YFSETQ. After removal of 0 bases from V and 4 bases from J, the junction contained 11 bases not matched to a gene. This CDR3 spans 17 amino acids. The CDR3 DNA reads TGCGCCAGCAGCTTGGGAGTCTGGCGGGAGATGTCAGATACGCAGTATTTT. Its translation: CASSLGVWREMSDTQYF.

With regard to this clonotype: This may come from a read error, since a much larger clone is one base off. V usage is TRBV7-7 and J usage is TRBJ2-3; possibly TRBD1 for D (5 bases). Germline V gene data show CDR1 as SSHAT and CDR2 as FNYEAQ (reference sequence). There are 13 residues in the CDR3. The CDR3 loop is CASSPGETDTHYF. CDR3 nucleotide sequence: TGTGCTAGCAGCCCAGGAGAGACAGATACGCACTATTTT. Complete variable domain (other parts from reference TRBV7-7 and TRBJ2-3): GAGVSQSPRYKVTKRGQDVTLRCDPISSHATLYWYQQALGQGPEFLTYFNYEAQPDKSGLPSDRFSAERPEGSISTLTIQRTEQRDSAMYRCASSPGETDTHYFGPGTRLTVL.

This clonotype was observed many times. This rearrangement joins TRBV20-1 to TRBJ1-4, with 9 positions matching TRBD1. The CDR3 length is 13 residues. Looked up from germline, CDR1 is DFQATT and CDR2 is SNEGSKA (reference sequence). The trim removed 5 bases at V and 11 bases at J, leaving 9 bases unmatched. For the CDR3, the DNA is TGCAGTGCTTCAGACAGGGGGGGAACGAAACTGTTTTTT. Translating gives CSASDRGGTKLFF.

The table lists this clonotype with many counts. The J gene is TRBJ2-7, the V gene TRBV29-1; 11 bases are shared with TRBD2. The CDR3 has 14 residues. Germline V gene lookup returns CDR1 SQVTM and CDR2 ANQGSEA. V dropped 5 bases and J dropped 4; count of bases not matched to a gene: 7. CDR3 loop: CSVQPGLAAYEQYF. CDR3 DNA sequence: TGCAGCGTTCAGCCGGGACTAGCGGCATACGAGCAGTACTTC.

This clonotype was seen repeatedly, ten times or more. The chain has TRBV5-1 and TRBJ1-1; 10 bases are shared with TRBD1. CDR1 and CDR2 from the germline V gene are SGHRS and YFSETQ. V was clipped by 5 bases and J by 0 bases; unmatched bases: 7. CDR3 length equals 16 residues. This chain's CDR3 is CASRSGTGDMNTEAFF. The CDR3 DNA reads TGCGCCAGCAGATCCGGGACAGGGGACATGAACACTGAAGCTTTCTTT.

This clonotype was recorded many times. The CDR3 here is CASSNRELYNEQFF. The CDR3 DNA sequence: TGTGCCAGCAGTAACAGGGAACTCTACAATGAGCAGTTCTTC. V usage is TRBV28 and J usage is TRBJ2-1; TRBD1 is a possible D gene (6 bases). Trimming removed 5 bases from V and 3 bases from J, with 11 bases in between. The CDR3 loop spans 14 amino acids. The germline V gene has CDR1 MDHEN and CDR2 SYDVKM.

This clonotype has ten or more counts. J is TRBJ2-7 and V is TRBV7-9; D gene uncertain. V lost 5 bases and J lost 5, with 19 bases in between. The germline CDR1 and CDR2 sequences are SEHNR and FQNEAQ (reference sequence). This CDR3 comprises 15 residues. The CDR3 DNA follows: TGTGCCAGCAGCGAACGGACCGGTCTTCAGGACGAGCAGTACTTC. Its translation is CASSERTGLQDEQYF.

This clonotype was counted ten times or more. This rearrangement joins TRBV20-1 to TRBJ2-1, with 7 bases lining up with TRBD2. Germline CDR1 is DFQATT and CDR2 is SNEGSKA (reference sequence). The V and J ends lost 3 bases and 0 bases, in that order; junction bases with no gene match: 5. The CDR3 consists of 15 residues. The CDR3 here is CSASFAGVSYNEQFF. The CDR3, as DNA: TGCAGTGCTAGTTTCGCGGGGGTCTCCTACAATGAGCAGTTCTTC.

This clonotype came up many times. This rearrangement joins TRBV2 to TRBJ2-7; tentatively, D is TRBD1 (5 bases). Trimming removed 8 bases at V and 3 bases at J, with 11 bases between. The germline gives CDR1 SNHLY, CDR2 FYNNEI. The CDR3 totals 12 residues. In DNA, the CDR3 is TGTGCCAGCGGAGTCGACAGCTACGAGCAGTACTTC. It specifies CASGVDSYEQYF.

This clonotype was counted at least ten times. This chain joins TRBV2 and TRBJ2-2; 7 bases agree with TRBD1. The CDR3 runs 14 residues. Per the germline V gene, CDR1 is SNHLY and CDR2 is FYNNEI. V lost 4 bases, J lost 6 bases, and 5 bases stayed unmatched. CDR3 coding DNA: TGTGCCAGCAGTGGGCTACAGGGGTCCGGGGAGCTGTTTTTT. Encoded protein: CASSGLQGSGELFF.

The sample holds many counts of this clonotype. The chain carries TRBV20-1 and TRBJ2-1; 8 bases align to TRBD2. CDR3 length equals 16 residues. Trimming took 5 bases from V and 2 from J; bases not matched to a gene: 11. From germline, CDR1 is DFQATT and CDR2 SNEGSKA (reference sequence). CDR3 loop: CSAAAGREAPYNEQFF. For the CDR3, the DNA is TGCAGTGCTGCTGCGGGGCGGGAGGCCCCCTACAATGAGCAGTTCTTC.

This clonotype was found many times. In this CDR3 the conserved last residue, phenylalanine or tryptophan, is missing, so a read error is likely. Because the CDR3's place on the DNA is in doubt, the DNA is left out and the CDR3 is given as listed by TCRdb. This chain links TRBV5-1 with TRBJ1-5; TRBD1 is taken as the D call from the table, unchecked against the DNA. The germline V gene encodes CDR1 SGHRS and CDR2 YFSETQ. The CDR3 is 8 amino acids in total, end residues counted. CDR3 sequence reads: CASSAEGP.

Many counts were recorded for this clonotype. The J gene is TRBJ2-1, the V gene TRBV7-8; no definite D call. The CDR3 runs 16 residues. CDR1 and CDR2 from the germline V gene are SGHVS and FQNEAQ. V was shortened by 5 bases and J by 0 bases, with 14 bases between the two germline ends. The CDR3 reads CASSAHYPPSYNEQFF. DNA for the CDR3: TGTGCCAGCAGCGCGCACTACCCCCCCTCCTACAATGAGCAGTTCTTC.

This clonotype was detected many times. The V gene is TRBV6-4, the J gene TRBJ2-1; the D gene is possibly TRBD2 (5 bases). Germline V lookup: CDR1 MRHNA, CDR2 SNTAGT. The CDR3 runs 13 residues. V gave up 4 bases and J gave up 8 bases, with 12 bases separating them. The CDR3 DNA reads TGTGCCAGCAGTGGGTACCCCGGGGATGAGCAGTTCTTC. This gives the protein CASSGYPGDEQFF.

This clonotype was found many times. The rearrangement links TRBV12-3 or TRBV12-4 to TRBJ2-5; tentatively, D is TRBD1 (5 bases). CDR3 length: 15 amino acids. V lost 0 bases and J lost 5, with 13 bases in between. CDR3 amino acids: CASSLARAGSETQYF. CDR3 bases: TGTGCCAGCAGTTTAGCCAGGGCAGGGTCGGAGACCCAGTACTTC.

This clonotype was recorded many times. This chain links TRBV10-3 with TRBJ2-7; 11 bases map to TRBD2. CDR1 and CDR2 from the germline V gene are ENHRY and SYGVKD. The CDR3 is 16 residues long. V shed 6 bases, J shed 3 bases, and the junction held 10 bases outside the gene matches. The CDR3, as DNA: TGTGCCATCAGCGACCCCGGGACTAGCGGCCTCTACGAGCAGTACTTC. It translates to CAISDPGTSGLYEQYF.

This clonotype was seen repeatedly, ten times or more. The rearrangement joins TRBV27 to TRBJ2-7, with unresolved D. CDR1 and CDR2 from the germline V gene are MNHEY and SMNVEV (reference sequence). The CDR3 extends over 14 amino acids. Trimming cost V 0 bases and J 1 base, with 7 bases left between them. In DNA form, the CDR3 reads TGTGCCAGCAGTTTATCCGGACGGTCCTACGAGCAGTACTTC. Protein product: CASSLSGRSYEQYF.

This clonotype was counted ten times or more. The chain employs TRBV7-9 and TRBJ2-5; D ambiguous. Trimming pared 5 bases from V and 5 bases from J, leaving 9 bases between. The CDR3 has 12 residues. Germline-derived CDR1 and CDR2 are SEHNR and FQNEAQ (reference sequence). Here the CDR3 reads CASSAFLETQYF. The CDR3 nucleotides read TGTGCCAGCAGCGCCTTTCTGGAGACCCAGTACTTC.

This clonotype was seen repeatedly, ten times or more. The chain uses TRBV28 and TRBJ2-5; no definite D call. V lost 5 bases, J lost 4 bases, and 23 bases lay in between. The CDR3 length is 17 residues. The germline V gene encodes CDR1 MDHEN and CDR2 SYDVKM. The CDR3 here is CASSPPLGRPRGETQYF. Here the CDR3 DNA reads TGTGCCAGCAGTCCACCCCTTGGGCGGCCGAGAGGAGAGACCCAGTACTTC.

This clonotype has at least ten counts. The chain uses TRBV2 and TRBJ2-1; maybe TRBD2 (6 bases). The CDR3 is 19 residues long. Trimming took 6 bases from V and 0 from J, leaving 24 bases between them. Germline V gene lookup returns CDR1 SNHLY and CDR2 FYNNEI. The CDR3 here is CASSDPLATTTNSYNEQFF. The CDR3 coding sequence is TGTGCCAGCAGCGACCCGCTAGCGACCACCACCAACTCCTACAATGAGCAGTTCTTC.

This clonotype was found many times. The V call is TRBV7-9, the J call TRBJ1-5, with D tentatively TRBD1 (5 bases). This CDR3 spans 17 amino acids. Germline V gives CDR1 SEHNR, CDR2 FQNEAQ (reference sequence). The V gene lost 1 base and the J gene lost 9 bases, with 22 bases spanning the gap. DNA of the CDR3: TGTGCCAGCAGCTTAGGAGTGTACCGGGACGGCAAATTGCCCCAGCATTTT. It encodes CASSLGVYRDGKLPQHF.